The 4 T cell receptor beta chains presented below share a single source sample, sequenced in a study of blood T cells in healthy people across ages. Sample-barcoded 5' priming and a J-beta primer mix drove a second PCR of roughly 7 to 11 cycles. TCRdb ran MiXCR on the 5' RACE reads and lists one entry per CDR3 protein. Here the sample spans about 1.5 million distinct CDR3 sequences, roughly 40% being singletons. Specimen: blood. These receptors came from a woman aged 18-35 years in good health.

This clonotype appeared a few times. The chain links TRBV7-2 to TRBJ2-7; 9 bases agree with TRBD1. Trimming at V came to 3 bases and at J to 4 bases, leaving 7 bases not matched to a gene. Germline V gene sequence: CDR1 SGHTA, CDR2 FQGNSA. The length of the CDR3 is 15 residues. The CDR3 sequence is CASSLGIGQGYEQYF. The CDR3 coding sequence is TGTGCCAGCAGCTTGGGGATCGGACAGGGGTACGAGCAGTACTTC. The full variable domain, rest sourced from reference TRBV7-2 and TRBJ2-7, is GAGVSQSPSNKVTEKGKDVELRCDPISGHTALYWYRQSLGQGLEFLIYFQGNSAPDKSGLPSDRFSAERTGGSVSTLTIQRTQQEDSAVYLCASSLGIGQGYEQYFGPGTRLTVT.

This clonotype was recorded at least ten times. The CDR3 sequence is CSAERHPEQYF. The CDR3 DNA reads as TGCAGTGCTGAGAGACACCCCGAGCAGTACTTC. The chain recombines TRBV20-1 with TRBJ2-7; D gene ambiguous. The germline CDR1 and CDR2 sequences are DFQATT and SNEGSKA (reference sequence). The CDR3 contains 11 residues. V was cut by 5 bases and J by 6 bases, with 11 bases left in between.

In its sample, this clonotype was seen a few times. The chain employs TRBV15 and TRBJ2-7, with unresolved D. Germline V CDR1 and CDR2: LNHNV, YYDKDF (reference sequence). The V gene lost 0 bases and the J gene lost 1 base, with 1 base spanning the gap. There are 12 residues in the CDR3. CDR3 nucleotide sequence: TGTGCCACCAGCAGAGAATCCTACGAGCAGTACTTC. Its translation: CATSRESYEQYF.

In nucleotides, the CDR3 is TGTGCCAGCCTGTACGAAGCGGGAGGGATCACCGGGGAGCTGTTTTTT. This encodes CASLYEAGGITGELFF. The V gene is TRBV4-2, the J gene TRBJ2-2, with 10 bases aligning to TRBD2. Germline trimming cut 8 bases from V and 4 bases from J; bases unmatched to any gene: 10. The CDR3 covers 16 residues. Germline CDR1 LGHNA, CDR2 YNFKEQ.